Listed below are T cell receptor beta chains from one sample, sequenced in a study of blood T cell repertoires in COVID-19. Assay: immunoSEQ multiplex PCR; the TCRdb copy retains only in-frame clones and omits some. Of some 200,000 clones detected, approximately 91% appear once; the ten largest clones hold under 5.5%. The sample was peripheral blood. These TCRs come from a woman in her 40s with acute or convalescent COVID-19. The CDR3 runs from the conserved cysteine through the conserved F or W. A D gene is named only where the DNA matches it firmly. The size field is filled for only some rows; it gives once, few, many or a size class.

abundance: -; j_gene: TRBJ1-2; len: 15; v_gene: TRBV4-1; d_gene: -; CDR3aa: CASSQDPPSYYGYTF; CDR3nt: TGCGCCAGCAGCCAAGATCCCCCCAGTTACTATGGCTACACCTTC
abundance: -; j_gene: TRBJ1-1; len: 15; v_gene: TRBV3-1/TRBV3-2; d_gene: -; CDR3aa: CASSPRQRLNAGAFF; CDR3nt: TGTGCCAGCAGCCCACGTCAACGGTTGAACGCCGGAGCTTTCTTT
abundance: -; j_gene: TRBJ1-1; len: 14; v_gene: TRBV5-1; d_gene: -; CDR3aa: CASSGGSGPTEAFF; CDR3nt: TGCGCCAGCAGCGGGGGGTCAGGTCCTACTGAAGCTTTCTTT
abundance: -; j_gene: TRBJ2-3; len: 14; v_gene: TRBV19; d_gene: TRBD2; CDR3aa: CASTRLAGTDTQYF; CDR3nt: TGTGCCAGTACCAGACTAGCGGGCACAGATACGCAGTATTTT
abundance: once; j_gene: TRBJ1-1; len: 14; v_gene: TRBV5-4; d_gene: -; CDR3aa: CASSFAGQPTEAFF; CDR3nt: TGTGCCAGCAGCTTCGCTGGACAGCCCACTGAAGCTTTCTTT
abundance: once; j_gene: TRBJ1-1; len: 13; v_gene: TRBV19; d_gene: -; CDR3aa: CASSIGAGNEAFF; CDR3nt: TGTGCCAGTAGTATAGGGGCAGGGAATGAAGCTTTCTTT
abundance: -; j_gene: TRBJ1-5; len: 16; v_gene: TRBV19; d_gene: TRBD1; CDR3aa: CASSMTPGTGVQPQHF; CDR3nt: TGTGCCAGTAGTATGACCCCCGGGACAGGGGTTCAGCCCCAGCATTTT
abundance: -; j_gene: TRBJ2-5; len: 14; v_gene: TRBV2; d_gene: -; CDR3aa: CASSERGLQETQYF; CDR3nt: TGTGCCAGCAGTGAGCGGGGGCTACAAGAGACCCAGTACTTC
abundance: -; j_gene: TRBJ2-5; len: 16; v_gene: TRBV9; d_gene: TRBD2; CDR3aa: CASSVDAGGSPETWHF; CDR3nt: TGTGCCAGCAGCGTAGATGCGGGGGGGTCTCCAGAGACCTGGCACTTC
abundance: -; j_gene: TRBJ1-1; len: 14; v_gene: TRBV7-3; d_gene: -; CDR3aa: CASSLMPGNTEAFF; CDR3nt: TGTGCCAGCAGCTTAATGCCAGGGAACACTGAAGCTTTCTTT
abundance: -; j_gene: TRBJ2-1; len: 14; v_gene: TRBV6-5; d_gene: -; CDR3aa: CASLSARPHNEQFF; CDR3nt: TGTGCCAGCTTGAGCGCTCGCCCCCACAATGAGCAGTTCTTC
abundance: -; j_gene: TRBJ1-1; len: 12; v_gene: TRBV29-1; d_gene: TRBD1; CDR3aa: CSVDRNRGEAFF; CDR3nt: TGCAGCGTTGACCGAAACAGGGGTGAAGCTTTCTTT
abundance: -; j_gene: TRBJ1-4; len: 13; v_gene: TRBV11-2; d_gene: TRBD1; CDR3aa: CASSRDRTEKLFF; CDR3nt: TGTGCCAGCAGCCGGGACAGGACCGAAAAACTGTTTTTT
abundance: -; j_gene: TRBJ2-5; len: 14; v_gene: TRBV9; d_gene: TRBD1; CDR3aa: CASTRGGWEETQYF; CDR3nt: TGTGCCAGCACCCGAGGGGGCTGGGAAGAGACCCAGTACTTC
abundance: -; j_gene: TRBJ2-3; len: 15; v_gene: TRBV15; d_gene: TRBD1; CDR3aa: CATSRGGQGSDTQYF; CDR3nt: TGTGCCACCAGCAGAGGGGGACAGGGCTCAGATACGCAGTATTTT
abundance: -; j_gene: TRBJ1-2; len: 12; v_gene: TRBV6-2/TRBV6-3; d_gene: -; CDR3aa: CASSPQDYGYTF; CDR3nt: TGTGCCAGCAGTCCACAGGACTATGGCTACACCTTC
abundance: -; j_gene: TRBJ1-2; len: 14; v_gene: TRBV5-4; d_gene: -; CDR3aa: CASSLSGSNYGYTF; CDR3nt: TGTGCCAGCAGCCTGTCGGGTTCTAACTATGGCTACACCTTC
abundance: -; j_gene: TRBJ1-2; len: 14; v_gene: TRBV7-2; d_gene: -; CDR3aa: CASSLASANYGYTF; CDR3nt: TGTGCCAGCAGCTTAGCGTCGGCTAACTATGGCTACACCTTC
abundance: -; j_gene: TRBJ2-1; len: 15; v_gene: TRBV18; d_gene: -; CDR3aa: CASSPRSSSYNEQFF; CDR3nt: TGTGCCAGCTCACCAAGGTCTAGCTCCTACAATGAGCAGTTCTTC
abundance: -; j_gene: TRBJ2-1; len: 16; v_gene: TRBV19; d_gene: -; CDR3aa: CASSIATLGADNEQFF; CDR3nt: TGTGCCAGTAGTATAGCCACATTGGGGGCTGACAATGAGCAGTTCTTC
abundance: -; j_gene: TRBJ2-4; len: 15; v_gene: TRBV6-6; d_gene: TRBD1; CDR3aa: CASLEYRDRGNIQYF; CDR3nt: TGTGCCAGCCTGGAATATAGGGACAGGGGAAACATTCAGTACTTC
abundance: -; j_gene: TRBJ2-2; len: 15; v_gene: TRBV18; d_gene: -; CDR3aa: CASSPVYTNTGELFF; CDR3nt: TGTGCCAGCTCACCAGTGTATACGAACACCGGGGAGCTGTTTTTT
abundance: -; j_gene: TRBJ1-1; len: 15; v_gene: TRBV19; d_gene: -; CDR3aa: CASSSGANMNTEAFF; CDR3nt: TGTGCCAGTAGTTCGGGAGCAAACATGAACACTGAAGCTTTCTTT
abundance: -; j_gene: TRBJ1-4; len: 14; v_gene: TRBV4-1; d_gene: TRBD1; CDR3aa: CASSRQGTNEKLFF; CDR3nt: TGCGCCAGCAGCCGACAGGGCACAAATGAAAAACTGTTTTTT
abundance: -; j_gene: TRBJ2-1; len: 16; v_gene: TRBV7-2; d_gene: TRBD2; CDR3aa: CASSFSGTSKRNEQFF; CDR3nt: TGTGCCAGCAGCTTCTCCGGGACTAGTAAAAGGAATGAGCAGTTCTTC
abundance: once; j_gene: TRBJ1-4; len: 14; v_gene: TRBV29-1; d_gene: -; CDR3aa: CSVPWAGSNEKLFF; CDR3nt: TGCAGCGTTCCCTGGGCCGGATCGAATGAAAAACTGTTTTTT
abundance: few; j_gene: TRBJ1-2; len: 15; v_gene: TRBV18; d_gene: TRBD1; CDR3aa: CASSPASGTGDGYTF; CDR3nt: TGTGCCAGCTCACCGGCGTCCGGGACAGGCGATGGCTACACCTTC
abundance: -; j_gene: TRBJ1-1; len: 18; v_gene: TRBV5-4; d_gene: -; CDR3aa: CASRPVTMQGLMNTEAFF; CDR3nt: TGTGCCAGCAGACCAGTCACGATGCAGGGCCTAATGAACACTGAAGCTTTCTTT
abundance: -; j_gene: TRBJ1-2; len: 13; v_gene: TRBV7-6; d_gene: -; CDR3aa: CASSSAGDYGYTF; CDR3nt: TGTGCCAGCAGCTCGGCAGGGGACTATGGCTACACCTTC
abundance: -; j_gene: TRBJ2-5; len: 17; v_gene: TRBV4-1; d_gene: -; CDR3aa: CASSQPLAGATTRTQYF; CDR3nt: TGCGCCAGCAGCCAACCTTTGGCGGGGGCGACCACCCGTACCCAGTACTTC
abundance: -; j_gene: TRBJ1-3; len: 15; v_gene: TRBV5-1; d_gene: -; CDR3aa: CASSFGQSSGNTIYF; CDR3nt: TGCGCCAGCAGCTTTGGACAGAGCTCTGGAAACACCATATATTTT
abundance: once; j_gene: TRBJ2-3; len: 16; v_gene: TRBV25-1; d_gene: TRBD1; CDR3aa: CASQDLHGGQKDTQYF; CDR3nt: TGTGCCAGCCAAGACCTACATGGGGGACAGAAAGATACGCAGTATTTT
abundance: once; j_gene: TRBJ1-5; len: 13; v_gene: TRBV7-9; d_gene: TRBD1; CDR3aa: CASSLGDRQPQHF; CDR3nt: TGTGCCAGCAGCTTGGGGGACAGACAGCCCCAGCATTTT
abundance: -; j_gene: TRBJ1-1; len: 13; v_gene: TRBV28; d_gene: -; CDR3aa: CASWPTMNTEAFF; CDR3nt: TGTGCCAGCTGGCCCACCATGAACACTGAAGCTTTCTTT
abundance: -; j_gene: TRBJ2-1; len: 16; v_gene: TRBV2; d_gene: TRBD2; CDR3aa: CASNSLAGGPDNEQFF; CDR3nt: TGTGCCAGCAATTCTCTAGCGGGGGGGCCCGACAATGAGCAGTTCTTC
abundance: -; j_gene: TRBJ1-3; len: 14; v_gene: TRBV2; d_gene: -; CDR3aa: CASSSVGGGNTIYF; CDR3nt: TGTGCCAGCAGCTCAGTTGGGGGCGGAAACACCATATATTTT
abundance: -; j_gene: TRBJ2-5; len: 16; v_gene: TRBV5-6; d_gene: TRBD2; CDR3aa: CASSLFLAGRGETQYF; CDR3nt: TGTGCCAGCAGCTTATTCCTAGCGGGGAGGGGAGAGACCCAGTACTTC
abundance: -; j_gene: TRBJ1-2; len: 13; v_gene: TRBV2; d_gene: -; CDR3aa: CASSEARFYGYTF; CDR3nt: TGTGCCAGCAGTGAAGCGCGATTTTATGGCTACACCTTC
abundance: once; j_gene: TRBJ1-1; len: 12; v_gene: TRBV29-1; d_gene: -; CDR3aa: CSAQGPNTEAFF; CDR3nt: TGCAGCGCCCAGGGGCCGAACACTGAAGCTTTCTTT
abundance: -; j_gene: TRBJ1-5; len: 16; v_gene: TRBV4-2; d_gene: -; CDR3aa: CASSQEVGGINQPQHF; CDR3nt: TGTGCCAGCAGCCAAGAGGTCGGGGGGATCAATCAGCCCCAGCATTTT
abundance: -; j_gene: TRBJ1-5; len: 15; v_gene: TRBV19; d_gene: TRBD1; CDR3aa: CASISGTGWDQPQHF; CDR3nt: TGTGCCAGTATCTCCGGGACAGGGTGGGATCAGCCCCAGCATTTT
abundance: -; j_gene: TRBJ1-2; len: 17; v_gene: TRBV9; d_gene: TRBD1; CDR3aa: CASSADNTGATNYGYTF; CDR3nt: TGTGCCAGCAGCGCGGATAACACAGGGGCGACTAACTATGGCTACACCTTC
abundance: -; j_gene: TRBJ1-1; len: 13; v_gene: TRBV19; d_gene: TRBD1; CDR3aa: CASWAQGGTEAFF; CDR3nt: TGTGCCAGCTGGGCTCAGGGGGGTACTGAAGCTTTCTTT
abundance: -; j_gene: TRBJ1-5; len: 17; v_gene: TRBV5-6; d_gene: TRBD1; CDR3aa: CASSLGEGARGNQPQHF; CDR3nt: TGTGCCAGCAGCTTAGGTGAGGGGGCTAGGGGCAATCAGCCCCAGCATTTT
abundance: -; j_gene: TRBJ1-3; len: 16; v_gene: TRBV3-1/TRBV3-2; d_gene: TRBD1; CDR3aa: CASSTGQGGSGNTIYF; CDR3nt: TGTGCCAGCAGCACGGGACAGGGTGGCTCTGGAAACACCATATATTTT